The following is a TCR beta chain sequence with its context. Its antigen is still unknown. This entry comes from a study of beta chain features in type 1 diabetes. Overall study results and limits: PCR might preferentially amplify shorter templates, equally in patients and controls. TCRB rearrangement may or may not be influenced by HLA type; here this remained unresolved. Among patients with Type 1 diabetes, TCRB CDR3s were moderately but significantly shorter in every one of the four CD4+ subsets. Researchers reported that naive, central memory and Treg TCRB repertoires appeared more similar in patients than in healthy donors.

The germline gives CDR1 SGDLS, CDR2 YYNGEE. This CDR3 contains 14 residues. V was pared by 1 base and J by 7 bases, with 14 bases between. The sequenced template was cDNA made from the entire isolated RNA. The repertoire was sequenced with immunoSEQ multiplex PCR; TCRdb's copy has only in-frame clones and lacks some. The sample carries about 660,000 clones, around an eighth recorded once. The genes are TRBV9 and TRBJ1-2; D ambiguous. The sequencing sample was made of naive CD4+ T cells from blood. The TCR sequence derives from a young man with type 1 diabetes. The CDR3 coding sequence is TGTGCCAGCAGCGTAATAACAATTCAGACTGGCTACACCTTC. Its protein product is CASSVITIQTGYTF.